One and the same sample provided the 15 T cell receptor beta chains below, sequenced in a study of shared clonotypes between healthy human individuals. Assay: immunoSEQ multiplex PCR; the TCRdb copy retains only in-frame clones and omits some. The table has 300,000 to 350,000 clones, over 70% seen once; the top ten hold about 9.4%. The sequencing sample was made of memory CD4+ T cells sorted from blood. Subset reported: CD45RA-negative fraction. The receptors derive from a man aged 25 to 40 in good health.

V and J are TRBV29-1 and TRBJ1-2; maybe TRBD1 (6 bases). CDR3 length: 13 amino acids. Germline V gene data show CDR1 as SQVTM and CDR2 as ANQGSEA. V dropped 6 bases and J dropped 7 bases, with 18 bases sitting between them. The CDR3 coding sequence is TGCAGCGTGGGGTTTTTGGGGGCTAGTGGCTACACCTTC. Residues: CSVGFLGASGYTF.

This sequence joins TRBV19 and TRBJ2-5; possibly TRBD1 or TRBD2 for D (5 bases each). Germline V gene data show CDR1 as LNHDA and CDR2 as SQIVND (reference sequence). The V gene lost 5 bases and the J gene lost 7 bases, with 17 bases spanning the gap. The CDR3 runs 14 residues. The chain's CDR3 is CASSPGRNWGTQYF. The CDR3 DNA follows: TGTGCCAGTAGTCCGGGACGGAATTGGGGGACCCAGTACTTC.

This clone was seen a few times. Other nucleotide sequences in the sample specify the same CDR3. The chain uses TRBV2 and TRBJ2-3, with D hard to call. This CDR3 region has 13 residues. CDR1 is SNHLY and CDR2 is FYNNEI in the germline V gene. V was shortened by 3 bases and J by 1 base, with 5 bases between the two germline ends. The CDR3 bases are TGTGCCAGCAGTGACGCGGGCACAGATACGCAGTATTTT. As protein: CASSDAGTDTQYF.

The DNA of the CDR3 is TGTGCCTGGAGTGTAAGTCGTAGCGGGAGGGCCACCGGGGAGCTGTTTTTT. It encodes CAWSVSRSGRATGELFF. This chain uses TRBV30 with TRBJ2-2, with TRBD2 matching over 11 bases. Germline lookup yields CDR1 GTSNPN and CDR2 SVGIG (reference sequence). This CDR3 spans 17 amino acids. V dropped 0 bases and J dropped 4; count of bases not matched to a gene: 7. Supplemented by reference TRBV30 and TRBJ2-2, the full variable domain reads SQTIHQWPATLVQPVGSPLSLECTVEGTSNPNLYWYRQAAGRGLQLLFYSVGIGQISSEVPQNLSASRPQDRQFILSSKKLLLSDSGFYLCAWSVSRSGRATGELFFGEGSRLTVL.

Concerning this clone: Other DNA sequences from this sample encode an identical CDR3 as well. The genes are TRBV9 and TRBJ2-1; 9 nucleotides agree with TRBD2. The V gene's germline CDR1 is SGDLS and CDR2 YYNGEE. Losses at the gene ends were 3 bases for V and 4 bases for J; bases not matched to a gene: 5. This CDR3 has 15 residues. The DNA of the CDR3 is TGTGCCAGCAGCGCCACTAGCGGGCTTTACAATGAGCAGTTCTTC. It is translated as CASSATSGLYNEQFF. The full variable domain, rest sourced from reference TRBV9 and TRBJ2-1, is DSGVTQTPKHLITATGQRVTLRCSPRSGDLSVYWYQQSLDQGLQFLIQYYNGEERAKGNILERFSAQQFPDLHSELNLSSLELGDSALYFCASSATSGLYNEQFFGPGTRLTVL.

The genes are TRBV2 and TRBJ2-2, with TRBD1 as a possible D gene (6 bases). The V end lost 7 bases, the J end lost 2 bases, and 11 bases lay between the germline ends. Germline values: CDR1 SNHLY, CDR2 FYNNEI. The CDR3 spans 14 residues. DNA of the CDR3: TGTGCCAGCACCACCAGGGGCAACACCGGGGAGCTGTTTTTT. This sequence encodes CASTTRGNTGELFF.

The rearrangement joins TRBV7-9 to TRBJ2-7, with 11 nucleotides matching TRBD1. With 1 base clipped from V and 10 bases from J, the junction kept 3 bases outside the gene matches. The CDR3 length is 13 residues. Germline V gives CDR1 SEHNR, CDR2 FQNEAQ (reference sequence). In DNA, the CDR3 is TGTGCCAGCAGCTTAGGTGGACAGGGGGCCCAGTACTTC. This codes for CASSLGGQGAQYF.

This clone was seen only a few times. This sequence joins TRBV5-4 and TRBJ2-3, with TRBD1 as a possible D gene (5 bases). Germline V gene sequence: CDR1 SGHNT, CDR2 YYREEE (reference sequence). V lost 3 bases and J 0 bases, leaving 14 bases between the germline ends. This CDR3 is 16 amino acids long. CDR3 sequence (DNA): TGTGCCAGCAGCTCCGACAGATTCTTTAGCACAGATACGCAGTATTTT. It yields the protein CASSSDRFFSTDTQYF. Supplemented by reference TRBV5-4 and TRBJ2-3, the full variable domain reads ETGVTQSPTHLIKTRGQQVTLRCSSQSGHNTVSWYQQALGQGPQFIFQYYREEENGRGNFPPRFSGLQFPNYSSELNVNALELDDSALYLCASSSDRFFSTDTQYFGPGTRLTVL.

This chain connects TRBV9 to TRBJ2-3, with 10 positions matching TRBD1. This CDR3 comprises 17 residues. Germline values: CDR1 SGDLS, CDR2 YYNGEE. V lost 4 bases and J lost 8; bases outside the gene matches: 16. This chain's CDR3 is CASSFSGQGVLGGTQYF. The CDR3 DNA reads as TGTGCCAGCAGCTTCTCTGGACAGGGGGTGTTAGGTGGTACGCAGTATTTT.

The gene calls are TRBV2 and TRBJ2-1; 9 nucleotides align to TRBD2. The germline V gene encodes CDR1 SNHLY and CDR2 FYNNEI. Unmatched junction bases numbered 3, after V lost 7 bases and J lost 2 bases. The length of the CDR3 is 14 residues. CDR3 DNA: TGTGCCAGCAAGGCTAGCGGGACCTACAATGAGCAGTTCTTC. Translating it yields CASKASGTYNEQFF. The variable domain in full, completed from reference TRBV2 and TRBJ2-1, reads EPEVTQTPSHQVTQMGQEVILRCVPISNHLYFYWYRQILGQKVEFLVSFYNNEISEKSEIFDDQFSVERPDGSNFTLKIRSTKLEDSAMYFCASKASGTYNEQFFGPGTRLTVL.

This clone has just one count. The CDR3 nucleotides are TGTGCCAGCAGCTTGGGGGGTTCCCCGAGCAATCAGCCCCAGCATTTT. As protein: CASSLGGSPSNQPQHF. The chain uses TRBV5-6 and TRBJ1-5; D gene ambiguous. Germline CDR1 SGHDT, CDR2 YYEEEE. The V and J ends lost 0 bases and 1 base respectively, with 11 bases between them. The CDR3 loop spans 16 amino acids.

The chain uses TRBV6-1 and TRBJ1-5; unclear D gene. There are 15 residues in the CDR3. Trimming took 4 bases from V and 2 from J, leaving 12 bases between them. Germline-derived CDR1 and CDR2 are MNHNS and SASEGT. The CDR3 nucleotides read TGTGCCAGCAGTGCCTCCTCGGGTGGCAATCAGCCCCAGCATTTT. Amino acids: CASSASSGGNQPQHF.

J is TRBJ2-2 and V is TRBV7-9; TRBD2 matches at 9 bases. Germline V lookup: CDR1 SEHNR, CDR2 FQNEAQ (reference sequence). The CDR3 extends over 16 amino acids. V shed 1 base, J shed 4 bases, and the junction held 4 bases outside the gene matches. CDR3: CASSLGSGSFTGELFF. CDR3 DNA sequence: TGTGCCAGCAGCTTAGGTAGCGGGAGTTTCACCGGGGAGCTGTTTTTT.

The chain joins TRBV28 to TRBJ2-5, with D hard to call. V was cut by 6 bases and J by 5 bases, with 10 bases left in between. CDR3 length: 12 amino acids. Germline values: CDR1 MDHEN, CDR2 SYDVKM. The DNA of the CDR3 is TGTGCCAGCAGGGGCTCACAGGAGACCCAGTACTTC. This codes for CASRGSQETQYF. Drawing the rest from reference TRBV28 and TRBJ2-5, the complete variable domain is DVKVTQSSRYLVKRTGEKVFLECVQDMDHENMFWYRQDPGLGLRLIYFSYDVKMKEKGDIPEGYSVSREKKERFSLILESASTNQTSMYLCASRGSQETQYFGPGTRLLVL.

The chain's CDR3 is CASSRLGSQETQYF. DNA for the CDR3: TGTGCCAGCAGCCGATTAGGGTCTCAAGAGACCCAGTACTTC. V usage is TRBV27 and J usage is TRBJ2-5; D uncertain. The CDR3 consists of 14 residues. The germline V gene has CDR1 MNHEY and CDR2 SMNVEV (reference sequence). Trimming removed 6 bases at V and 2 bases at J, with 13 bases between.